This T cell receptor (beta chain) was documented in a study of OX40 agonist ivuxolimab in advanced cancers. Study details: Partial responses were seen in three patients, one with hepatocellular carcinoma and two with cutaneous melanoma.

Sequencing was performed with immunoSEQ multiplex PCR; in TCRdb, only in-frame clones are kept and a portion is missing. Of about 20,000 clones in the sample, around 82% were seen once. Study outcomes and limitations: By week 6 at 0.1 to 3.0 mg/kg, blood CD4+ and CD8+ T cells had expanded clonally. Expanded clones were, on average, more numerous among CD8+ T cells than CD4+.

Details on this clone: No antigen is known for it.

No patient had autoimmune disease or received systemic immunosuppression. The sequence was collected from an adult with an advanced solid tumor such as melanoma, head and neck, liver or kidney cancer. Sequencing used CD4+ or CD8+ T cells sorted from blood, obtained in a trial of the OX40 agonist ivuxolimab.

The chain's CDR3 is CASSRVVAVTEAFF. CDR3 bases: TGTGCCAGCAGCCGGGTGGTGGCGGTCACTGAAGCTTTCTTT. This chain uses TRBV7-2 with TRBJ1-1; D is uncertain. V dropped 5 bases and J dropped 4 bases, with 14 bases sitting between them. The CDR3 is made up of 14 amino acids. CDR1 and CDR2 from the germline V gene are SGHTA and FQGNSA.